The 21 T cell receptor beta chains below all came from one sample that was sequenced in a study of patients and donors after allogeneic stem cell transplantation. In TCRdb, the RT-PCR reads were re-called with MiXCR into one record per CDR3 protein. The table includes some 880,000 distinct CDR3 sequences, roughly 18% detected once. What was sequenced was blood, either unsorted or a sorted T cell fraction (not recorded which). These receptors were obtained from a human donor who was either an allogeneic HSCT recipient or a stem cell or donor lymphocyte infusion donor (not recorded which). It is not recorded whose cells these are; they may come from a transplant donor.

This clonotype was detected a few times. The chain links TRBV19 to TRBJ2-7, with 9 bases that match TRBD1. CDR1 is LNHDA and CDR2 is SQIVND in the germline V gene (reference sequence). The CDR3 runs to 14 residues. Germline trimming cut 0 bases from V and 6 bases from J; bases unmatched to any gene: 3. The chain's CDR3 is CASSIDKTGGEQYF. DNA for the CDR3: TGTGCCAGTAGTATAGACAAGACAGGGGGCGAGCAGTACTTC.

V is TRBV29-1 and J is TRBJ2-2; perhaps TRBD2 as D (5 bases). The CDR3 has 13 amino acids. The V and J ends lost 3 bases and 3 bases respectively, with 8 bases between them. Germline CDR1 SQVTM, CDR2 ANQGSEA. CDR3 sequence: CSVERRDTGELFF. The CDR3 region has the DNA TGCAGCGTTGAGAGGCGGGACACCGGGGAGCTGTTTTTT.

The CDR3 nucleotides are TGTGCCAGTAGTATAGATGGGGCGGTATATTACTACGAGCAGTACTTC. Translated: CASSIDGAVYYYEQYF. The chain is built from TRBV19 and TRBJ2-7, with a possible D match to TRBD1 (5 bases). V lost 0 bases and J lost 3, with 15 bases in between. The CDR3 spans 16 residues. CDR1 and CDR2 (germline): LNHDA, SQIVND (reference sequence).

The sample holds many counts of this clonotype. The chain has TRBV20-1 and TRBJ1-4; 8 bases line up with TRBD1. The germline CDR1 and CDR2 sequences are DFQATT and SNEGSKA (reference sequence). Trimming cost V 3 bases and J 7 bases; bases outside gene matches: 13. The CDR3 has 16 amino acids. CDR3 bases: TGCAGTGCTAGCCCCTCAGCAGGGGGCGGTCGTGAAAAACTGTTTTTT. Its protein is CSASPSAGGGREKLFF.

This chain connects TRBV7-3 to TRBJ2-2, with D tentatively TRBD1 (5 bases). V lost 5 bases to trimming and J lost 4 bases, with 17 bases between them. The germline V gene has CDR1 SGHTA and CDR2 FQGTGA. CDR3 length: 16 amino acids. The CDR3 DNA is TGTGCCAGCAGCCTTGGTGGGGCCACGGGCACCGGGGAGCTGTTTTTT. Translation: CASSLGGATGTGELFF.

This clonotype has only a few counts. The rearrangement uses TRBV20-1 and TRBJ1-2; the match to TRBD1 covers 8 bases. Looked up from germline, CDR1 is DFQATT and CDR2 is SNEGSKA (reference sequence). The CDR3 runs 15 residues. Trimming cost V 3 bases and J 5 bases; bases outside gene matches: 11. CDR3 sequence reads: CSARDRAEPPYGYTF. CDR3 DNA: TGCAGTGCTAGGGACAGGGCAGAGCCACCGTATGGCTACACCTTC.

Points on this clonotype: This clone may be a read error of a much larger clone one base away. The chain couples TRBV6-1 to TRBJ1-5; the D is unclear. With 6 bases removed from V and 0 bases from J, the gap between germline ends came to 6 bases. This CDR3 has 13 amino acids. In germline, CDR1 is MNHNS, CDR2 SASEGT. In nucleotides, the CDR3 is TGTGCCAGCAGGTGGAATAGCAATCAGCCCCAGCATTTT. Its protein product is CASRWNSNQPQHF.

For the CDR3, the DNA is TGCAGTGCTTCCGGGCACCTAAATGCTGTAGCTTTCTTT. Translation gives CSASGHLNAVAFF. The chain has TRBV20-1 and TRBJ1-1, with D hard to call. Trimming cost V 5 bases and J 10 bases, with 20 bases left between them. The CDR3 contains 13 residues. CDR1 and CDR2 from the germline V gene are DFQATT and SNEGSKA (reference sequence).

This chain joins TRBV5-1 and TRBJ2-3; D gene unclear. The V end lost 0 bases, the J end lost 7 bases, and 9 bases lay between the germline ends. CDR3 length: 13 amino acids. Looked up from germline, CDR1 is SGHRS and CDR2 is YFSETQ. The CDR3 nucleotides read TGCGCCAGCAGCTTGGCCCCAACCTATACGCAGTATTTT. This gives the protein CASSLAPTYTQYF.

The table lists this clonotype with a few counts. The chain joins TRBV7-2 to TRBJ1-3; maybe TRBD1 (5 bases). The CDR3 is 15 amino acids. V was pared by 0 bases and J by 4 bases, with 10 bases between. The germline V gene has CDR1 SGHTA and CDR2 FQGNSA. The CDR3 spells CASSLAAGNGNTIYF. The CDR3 bases are TGTGCCAGCAGCTTAGCGGCAGGGAACGGAAACACCATATATTTT.

The chain couples TRBV2 to TRBJ2-1, with TRBD1 matching over 7 bases. This CDR3 has 15 residues. Trimming at V came to 8 bases and at J to 2 bases, leaving 9 bases not matched to a gene. Germline CDR1 SNHLY, CDR2 FYNNEI. The CDR3 loop is CASQPEGTAYNEQFF. The CDR3 nucleotides read TGTGCCAGCCAACCCGAGGGGACAGCCTACAATGAGCAGTTCTTC.

This chain links TRBV10-3 with TRBJ2-6; no definite D call. V was cut by 5 bases and J by 0 bases, with 2 bases left in between. Germline CDR1 and CDR2: ENHRY and SYGVKD. The CDR3 extends over 13 amino acids. As DNA, the CDR3 is TGTGCCATCAGTAACTCTGGGGCCAACGTCCTGACTTTC. Residues: CAISNSGANVLTF.

This chain uses TRBV16 with TRBJ1-1, with 10 bases aligning to TRBD1. The length of the CDR3 is 16 residues. The germline V gene has CDR1 KGHSY and CDR2 FQNENV. Germline trimming cut 4 bases from V and 6 bases from J; bases unmatched to any gene: 11. The CDR3 loop reads CASSPPGTGVSAEAFF. The CDR3 nucleotides are TGTGCCAGCAGCCCTCCCGGGACAGGGGTTAGCGCTGAAGCTTTCTTT.

V is TRBV24-1 and J is TRBJ2-1, with 8 bases aligning to TRBD2. The CDR3 runs 13 residues. V gave up 5 bases and J gave up 9 bases; unmatched junction bases: 5. Germline CDR1 reads KGHDR; CDR2 reads SFDVKD. This chain's CDR3 is CATSGLAGGEQFF. The CDR3 nucleotides read TGTGCCACCAGTGGGCTAGCGGGCGGTGAGCAGTTCTTC.

V gene TRBV24-1 combines with J gene TRBJ2-3, with D unresolved. V was shortened by 3 bases and J by 5 bases, with 20 bases between the two germline ends. CDR1 and CDR2 from the germline V gene are KGHDR and SFDVKD. The CDR3 spans 17 residues. The CDR3 coding sequence is TGTGCCACCAGTGATGGGCGGAGACCCGGTGCAGGAGATACGCAGTATTTT. Translated, it gives CATSDGRRPGAGDTQYF.

This clonotype was recorded a few times. This chain links TRBV24-1 with TRBJ2-1, with D perhaps being TRBD1 or TRBD2 (5 bases each). CDR1 is KGHDR and CDR2 is SFDVKD in the germline V gene. The V and J ends lost 4 bases and 1 base respectively, with 13 bases between them. The CDR3 is 16 residues long. The CDR3 sequence: CATSEPGTASYNEQFF. In nucleotides, the CDR3 is TGTGCCACCAGTGAGCCCGGGACCGCTTCCTACAATGAGCAGTTCTTC.

Only a few counts were recorded for this clonotype. The chain links TRBV21-1 to TRBJ2-7; TRBD1 is the table's D call, not checked against the DNA. TRBV21-1 is a pseudogene. This CDR3 contains 15 residues. The CDR3 region has the DNA TGTGCCAGCAGCAAAGGATCCAGGGGACTCTACGAGCAGTACTTC. It yields the protein CASSKGSRGLYEQYF.

This chain connects TRBV5-1 to TRBJ1-4; D call uncertain. The CDR3 contains 16 residues. V gave up 4 bases and J gave up 3 bases, with 16 bases separating them. Germline V lookup: CDR1 SGHRS, CDR2 YFSETQ. Here the CDR3 DNA reads TGCGCCAGCAGCCCAGGACCCGATCGGCCTAATGAAAAACTGTTTTTT. The encoded protein is CASSPGPDRPNEKLFF. The whole variable domain, remainder taken from reference TRBV5-1 and TRBJ1-4, is KAGVTQTPRYLIKTRGQQVTLSCSPISGHRSVSWYQQTPGQGLQFLFEYFSETQRNKGNFPGRFSGRQFSNSRSEMNVSTLELGDSALYLCASSPGPDRPNEKLFFGSGTQLSVL.

The chain is built from TRBV12-3 or TRBV12-4 and TRBJ2-4; 7 bases are shared with TRBD1. V trimming: 0 bases; J trimming: 0 bases; junction bases outside the gene matches: 2. This CDR3 has 16 residues. CDR3 residues: CASSLAQGVAKNIQYF. The DNA for the CDR3 is TGTGCCAGCAGTTTAGCGCAGGGGGTAGCCAAAAACATTCAGTACTTC.

Comment on this clonotype: Since a much larger clone is just one base distant, this may be a read error. The V call is TRBV5-1, the J call TRBJ2-7; no definite D call. Per germline, CDR1 SGHRS and CDR2 YFSETQ. The CDR3 consists of 12 residues. The DNA for the CDR3 is TGCGCCAGCAGCTTGGCCAACTACAAGCAGTACTTC. Translation: CASSLANYKQYF.

The V call is TRBV23-1, the J call TRBJ2-5; D possibly corresponds to TRBD1 (6 bases). TRBV23-1 carries the ORF label, with uncertain function. The V end lost 7 bases, the J end lost 4 bases, and 16 bases lay between the germline ends. There are 14 residues in the CDR3. CDR3 region: CASTPGVAGETQYF. CDR3 nucleotide sequence: TGCGCCAGCACCCCAGGGGTGGCGGGAGAGACCCAGTACTTC.